The 27 T cell receptor beta chains presented below share a single source sample, sequenced in a study of CD8 T cells in ankylosing spondylitis (dated by TCRdb to 2016 to 2017). The library was built by means of 5' RACE. Sequencing took place on an Illumina HiSeq 2500. TCRdb reran the public reads through fastp at Q25 and MiXCR, keeping productive beta chains. Identical CDR3 proteins give one entry, which carries the most common genes and DNA. The sample data list 200,000 to 250,000 distinct CDR3 sequences, and 25% to 30% of these were observed just once. 6.6% of the sample is taken by the ten largest. The sample was blood, either unsorted or a sorted T cell fraction (not recorded which). The source of these receptors is a male donor with ankylosing spondylitis or in good health (not recorded which).

The chain carries TRBV20-1 and TRBJ2-7; no clear D gene. Between the trimmed V and J ends, which lost 3 bases and 5 bases, there was a span of 11 bases. The CDR3 extends over 12 amino acids. CDR1 and CDR2 from the germline V gene are DFQATT and SNEGSKA (reference sequence). CDR3 nucleotides: TGCAGTGCTAGTTCGGGTGGACACGAGCAGTACTTC. Translating gives CSASSGGHEQYF.

This clonotype was counted a few times. The chain joins TRBV15 to TRBJ2-1, with TRBD1 matching over 9 bases. Germline CDR1 is LNHNV and CDR2 is YYDKDF (reference sequence). V lost 4 bases and J lost 0; bases outside the gene matches: 10. The CDR3 extends over 18 amino acids. CDR3 region: CATSTGTGKGSSYNEQFF. CDR3 sequence (DNA): TGTGCCACCAGCACGGGGACAGGGAAGGGTAGCTCCTACAATGAGCAGTTCTTC.

This sequence joins TRBV29-1 and TRBJ2-1; 7 bases line up with TRBD1. The CDR3 runs to 13 residues. V was clipped by 1 base and J by 9 bases; unmatched bases: 6. CDR1 and CDR2 from the germline V gene are SQVTM and ANQGSEA. CDR3 in DNA: TGCAGCGTTGAAGCTAGGGGGCAAAGTGAGCAGTTCTTC. Protein sequence: CSVEARGQSEQFF.

This chain connects TRBV10-3 to TRBJ1-1; possibly TRBD1 for D (5 bases). V lost 5 bases and J 5 bases, leaving 12 bases between the germline ends. The CDR3 contains 13 residues. Germline CDR1 and CDR2: ENHRY and SYGVKD. The CDR3 DNA reads TGTGCCATCAGTCGTGGTGAGGGGACTGAAGCTTTCTTT. Its translation is CAISRGEGTEAFF.

This clonotype was counted ten times or more. One end of the junction does not line up with germline, which may come from a read error. This rearrangement joins TRBV7-7 to TRBJ2-5; 7 bases align to TRBD2. Per germline, CDR1 SSHAT and CDR2 FNYEAQ (reference sequence). There are 13 residues in the CDR3. The CDR3 bases are TGTGCTAGCAGCTCGGGGGGAAGGGAGACCCAGTACTTC. This translates into CASSSGGRETQYF.

The chain uses TRBV20-1 and TRBJ2-5, with a weak D call TRBD2 (6 bases). Per germline, CDR1 DFQATT and CDR2 SNEGSKA (reference sequence). Trimming removed 2 bases at V and 2 bases at J, with 12 bases between. This CDR3 has 14 residues. CDR3 DNA sequence: TGCAGTGCTAGATTGGGGACTGTACAAGAGACCCAGTACTTC. Amino acids: CSARLGTVQETQYF.

Points on this clonotype: A much larger clone sits a single nucleotide away, making a read error possible. This chain uses TRBV20-1 with TRBJ2-1, with a possible D match to TRBD2 (6 bases). The germline CDR1 and CDR2 sequences are DFQATT and SNEGSKA (reference sequence). V was cut by 6 bases and J by 2 bases, with 14 bases left in between. The CDR3 contains 14 residues. This CDR3 is CSALRGGTYNEQFF. Here the CDR3 DNA reads TGCAGTGCCCTGCGCGGCGGGACCTACAATGAGCAGTTCTTC.

This rearrangement joins TRBV20-1 to TRBJ2-2; D possibly corresponds to TRBD2 (6 bases). Germline CDR1 reads DFQATT; CDR2 reads SNEGSKA (reference sequence). CDR3 length equals 11 residues. Trimming cost V 3 bases and J 7 bases, with 6 bases left between them. CDR3 DNA: TGCAGTGCTAGGGGGGGCGGGGAGCTGTTTTTT. Amino acids: CSARGGGELFF.

The chain has TRBV5-1 and TRBJ2-7, with a possible D match to TRBD2 (5 bases). Germline-derived CDR1 and CDR2 are SGHRS and YFSETQ. V gave up 0 bases and J gave up 2 bases, with 9 bases separating them. This CDR3 region has 14 residues. CDR3 sequence: CASSLDGMAYEQYF. The CDR3 DNA reads TGCGCCAGCAGCTTGGACGGGATGGCCTACGAGCAGTACTTC.

The count of this clonotype is one. The chain is built from TRBV20-1 and TRBJ2-7; D gene unclear. This CDR3 has 15 amino acids. The V and J ends lost 3 bases and 0 bases respectively, with 15 bases between them. Germline V gene sequence: CDR1 DFQATT, CDR2 SNEGSKA (reference sequence). The CDR3 loop is CSASPPEPGSYEQYF. In DNA, the CDR3 is TGCAGTGCTAGCCCCCCGGAACCGGGCTCCTACGAGCAGTACTTC.

There are many counts of this clonotype. The chain employs TRBV5-1 and TRBJ2-2; D possibly corresponds to TRBD2 (5 bases). V shed 0 bases and J shed 7 bases, with 19 bases lying between them. There are 17 residues in the CDR3. Germline V gives CDR1 SGHRS, CDR2 YFSETQ. CDR3 in amino acids: CASSLELGALEGGELFF. Written as DNA, the CDR3 is TGCGCCAGCAGCTTGGAATTAGGAGCACTCGAGGGCGGGGAGCTGTTTTTT.

This chain uses TRBV7-3 with TRBJ2-7, with TRBD1 matching 7 bases. V dropped 5 bases and J dropped 6; count of bases not matched to a gene: 4. This CDR3 spans 12 amino acids. Germline CDR1 reads SGHTA; CDR2 reads FQGTGA. The CDR3 loop is CASSLGTVEQYF. The CDR3 DNA sequence: TGTGCCAGCAGCCTCGGGACAGTCGAGCAGTACTTC. The complete variable domain, with remaining parts taken from reference TRBV7-3 and TRBJ2-7, reads GAGVSQTPSNKVTEKGKYVELRCDPISGHTALYWYRQSLGQGPEFLIYFQGTGAADDSGLPNDRFFAVRPEGSVSTLKIQRTERGDSAVYLCASSLGTVEQYFGPGTRLTVT.

The chain is built from TRBV5-1 and TRBJ2-5; the match to TRBD1 covers 7 bases. The germline V gene encodes CDR1 SGHRS and CDR2 YFSETQ. The V segment lost 0 bases and the J segment 4 bases; nucleotides outside the gene matches: 6. The CDR3 is 15 residues long. CDR3 nucleotide sequence: TGCGCCAGCAGCTTGGGACAGGGAGTAGGAGAGACCCAGTACTTC. Translated, it gives CASSLGQGVGETQYF.

The chain links TRBV12-3 or TRBV12-4 to TRBJ2-3; D possibly matches TRBD1 or TRBD2 (5 bases each). The V and J ends lost 1 base and 0 bases respectively, with 11 bases between them. CDR3 length equals 16 residues. The CDR3 spells CASSLGFRESTDTQYF. As DNA, the CDR3 is TGTGCCAGCAGTTTAGGTTTCAGGGAGAGCACAGATACGCAGTATTTT.

At least ten counts were recorded for this clonotype. This chain connects TRBV6-1 to TRBJ1-3; the D is unclear. V was shortened by 3 bases and J by 0 bases, with 6 bases between the two germline ends. Germline-derived CDR1 and CDR2 are MNHNS and SASEGT. This CDR3 is built from 14 residues. Written as DNA, the CDR3 is TGTGCCAGCAGTGATGGCAACTCTGGAAACACCATATATTTT. Protein product: CASSDGNSGNTIYF.

The chain carries TRBV6-1 and TRBJ2-5; TRBD1 matches at 7 bases. There are 16 residues in the CDR3. Germline CDR1 reads MNHNS; CDR2 reads SASEGT. With 5 bases clipped from V and 5 bases from J, the junction kept 14 bases outside the gene matches. The CDR3 DNA sequence: TGTGCCAGCAGTCGAAGCGACCGGGCCAGGGGGGAGACCCAGTACTTC. Translated, it gives CASSRSDRARGETQYF.

This clonotype was observed at least ten times. The genes are TRBV6-1 and TRBJ1-5; TRBD1 might be the D (5 bases). Deletions cut 10 bases from V and 1 base from J, with 17 bases between. Germline CDR1 and CDR2: MNHNS and SASEGT. The CDR3 runs 15 residues. The CDR3 DNA reads as TGTGCCACCCGCAAAAGCGCAGGGAGCAATCAGCCCCAGCATTTT. Translating gives CATRKSAGSNQPQHF.

Notes on this clonotype: This may stem from a read error, because a much larger clone lies one nucleotide away. J is TRBJ2-2 and V is TRBV12-3 or TRBV12-4; D is unclear. The CDR3 length is 11 residues. This CDR3 is CASRLRGELFF. For the CDR3, the DNA is TGTGCCAGCCGTTTGCGCGGGGAGCTGTTTTTT.

The chain joins TRBV10-3 to TRBJ2-7, with unresolved D. Germline values: CDR1 ENHRY, CDR2 SYGVKD. The CDR3 has 12 amino acids. Trimming took off 2 bases at V and 5 bases at J, with 7 bases between the two ends. CDR3 coding DNA: TGTGCCATCAGTGAGGGTTCCCACGAGCAGTACTTC. Its translation: CAISEGSHEQYF.

This clonotype was detected a few times. The chain recombines TRBV11-1 with TRBJ2-5, with 10 bases matching TRBD2. Germline V gene lookup returns CDR1 SGHAT and CDR2 FQDESV (reference sequence). The CDR3 totals 18 residues. J gave up 2 bases and V 1 base, and 10 bases lay outside the gene matches. As DNA, the CDR3 is TGTGCCAGCAGCTTAGGGCGTTTTACAGCGGGAGGGCAAGAGACCCAGTACTTC. This gives the protein CASSLGRFTAGGQETQYF.

This clonotype was seen at least ten times. This sequence joins TRBV18 and TRBJ1-2; no definite D call. The germline CDR1 and CDR2 sequences are KGHSH and LQKENI. V was clipped by 0 bases and J by 8 bases, with 13 bases between them. This CDR3 has 14 residues. Written as DNA, the CDR3 is TGTGCCAGCTCACCACCCGGACCCTCCGCGGGCTACACCTTC. Translated: CASSPPGPSAGYTF. The complete variable domain, with remaining parts taken from reference TRBV18 and TRBJ1-2, reads NAGVMQNPRHLVRRRGQEARLRCSPMKGHSHVYWYRQLPEEGLKFMVYLQKENIIDESGMPKERFSAEFPKEGPSILRIQQVVRGDSAAYFCASSPPGPSAGYTFGSGTRLTVV.

The rearrangement links TRBV7-2 to TRBJ2-1; 12 bases are shared with TRBD2. Germline V gene lookup returns CDR1 SGHTA and CDR2 FQGNSA. This CDR3 has 16 amino acids. V gave up 1 base and J gave up 6 bases; unmatched junction bases: 4. The CDR3 sequence is CASSLVGLAGTNEQFF. CDR3 in DNA: TGTGCCAGCAGCTTAGTAGGACTAGCGGGAACCAATGAGCAGTTCTTC.

On this clonotype itself: A junction boundary mismatches the germline segment, possibly from a read error. This rearrangement joins TRBV20-1 to TRBJ2-1; the match to TRBD2 covers 12 bases. Germline V gene lookup returns CDR1 DFQATT and CDR2 SNEGSKA (reference sequence). The CDR3 runs 18 residues. In nucleotides, the CDR3 is TGCAATGCTAGAGTGGGGCTAGCGGGAGGGCCGAGGTACAATGAGCAGTTCTTC. This gives the protein CNARVGLAGGPRYNEQFF.

The sample holds many counts of this clonotype. The chain employs TRBV5-5 and TRBJ2-1; either TRBD1 or TRBD2 may supply D (5 bases each). CDR3 size: 15 residues. CDR1 and CDR2 from the germline V gene are SGHKS and YYEKEE (reference sequence). V lost 4 bases to trimming and J lost 4 bases, with 15 bases between them. The CDR3 loop reads CASSQEGSKYNEQFF. The CDR3 DNA follows: TGTGCCAGCAGCCAAGAGGGGTCTAAGTACAATGAGCAGTTCTTC.

Details on this clonotype: Being one base from a much bigger clone, this may be a read error. V and J are TRBV6-1 and TRBJ2-7; D ambiguous. The germline V gene encodes CDR1 MNHNS and CDR2 SASEGT. The germline V and J ends were trimmed by 5 bases and 0 bases, with 17 bases remaining between them. The CDR3 consists of 16 residues. The CDR3 region has the DNA TGTGCCAGCAGTCCCGCAATTAGGACGGCCTCCTACGAGCAGTACTTC. Translated, it gives CASSPAIRTASYEQYF.

This clonotype appeared a few times. CDR3 protein: CSAPPGQNLYEQYF. As DNA, the CDR3 is TGCAGTGCTCCCCCGGGACAGAACCTCTACGAGCAGTACTTC. The chain recombines TRBV20-1 with TRBJ2-7; TRBD1 matches 7 bases. CDR3 size: 14 residues. J was trimmed by 3 bases and V by 5 bases; bases with no gene match: 10. Germline CDR1 DFQATT, CDR2 SNEGSKA (reference sequence).

The chain links TRBV20-1 to TRBJ2-6; maybe TRBD1 (6 bases). This CDR3 is 15 amino acids long. Per the germline V gene, CDR1 is DFQATT and CDR2 is SNEGSKA (reference sequence). The V and J ends lost 6 bases and 1 base respectively, with 13 bases between them. CDR3 DNA sequence: TGCAGTGCGACCCCTACAGGGTCTGGGGCCAACGTCCTGACTTTC. This translates into CSATPTGSGANVLTF.